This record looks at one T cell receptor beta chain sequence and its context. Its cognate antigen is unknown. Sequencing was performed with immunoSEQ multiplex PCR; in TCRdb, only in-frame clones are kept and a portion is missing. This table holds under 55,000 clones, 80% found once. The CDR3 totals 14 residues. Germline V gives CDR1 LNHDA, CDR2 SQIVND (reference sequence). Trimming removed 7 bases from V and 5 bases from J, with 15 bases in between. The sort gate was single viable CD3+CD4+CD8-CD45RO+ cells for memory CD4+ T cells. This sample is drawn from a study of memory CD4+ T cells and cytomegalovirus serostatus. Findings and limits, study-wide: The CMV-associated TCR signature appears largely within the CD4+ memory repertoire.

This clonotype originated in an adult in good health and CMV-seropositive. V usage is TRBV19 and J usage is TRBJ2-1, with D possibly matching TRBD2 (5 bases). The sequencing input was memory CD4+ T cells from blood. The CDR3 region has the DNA TGTGCCAGTAAGGTCCAGTCGGGGAACAATGAGCAGTTCTTC. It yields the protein CASKVQSGNNEQFF.